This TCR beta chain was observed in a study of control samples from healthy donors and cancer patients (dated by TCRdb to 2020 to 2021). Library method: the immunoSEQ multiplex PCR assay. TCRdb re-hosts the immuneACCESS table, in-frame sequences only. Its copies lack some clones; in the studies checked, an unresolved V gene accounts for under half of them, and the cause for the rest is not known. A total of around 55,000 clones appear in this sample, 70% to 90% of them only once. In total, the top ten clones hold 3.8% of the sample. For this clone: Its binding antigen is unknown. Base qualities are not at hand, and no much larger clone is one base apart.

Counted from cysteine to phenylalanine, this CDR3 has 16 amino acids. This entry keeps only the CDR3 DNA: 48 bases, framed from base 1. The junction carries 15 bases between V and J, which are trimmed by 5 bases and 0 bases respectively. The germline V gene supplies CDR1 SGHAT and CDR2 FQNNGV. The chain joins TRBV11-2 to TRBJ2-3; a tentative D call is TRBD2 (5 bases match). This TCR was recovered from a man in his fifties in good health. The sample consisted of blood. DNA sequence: TGTGCCAGCAGCCCCCCAAACGCGGGCAGCACAGATACGCAGTATTTT. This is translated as CASSPPNAGSTDTQYF.